This T cell receptor (beta chain) derives from a study of Ad26.COV2.S vaccination and SARS-CoV-2 variants (dated by TCRdb to the early 2020s). Regarding the complete study: Vaccine-arm donors came from COV1001, a multicentre, randomized, double-blind, placebo-controlled phase I-IIa trial of Ad26.COV2.S in healthy adults. TCRbeta repertoire sequencing served as the tool for gauging how specific and how broad the SARS-CoV-2-reactive T cell receptors were following Ad26.COV2.S vaccination. Throughout the experiments and outcome assessment, investigators stayed blinded to trial group allocation. Ad26.COV2.S was administered intramuscularly at 5 x 10^10 or 1 x 10^11 viral particles, either as a single shot or as two shots given 56 days apart. Participants in the trial were split at random into five groups of five each, receiving low-dose or high-dose Ad26.COV2.S once or twice, or else placebo on both occasions. A total of roughly 30 samples were included in the TCR-sequenced set, comprising around 19 Ad26.COV2.S vaccine recipients, 5 placebo recipients and 8 SARS-CoV-2 convalescent individuals.

The immunoSEQ Assay was used to sequence TCRbeta CDR3 regions. After extraction, genomic DNA underwent amplification by bias-controlled multiplex PCR, followed by high-throughput sequencing. On the study's bioinformatics: To quantify the absolute abundance of each unique TCRbeta CDR3 region, sequences were collapsed and filtered. T cell fraction was estimated by normalizing TCRbeta template counts to usable DNA, which was measured by amplifying reference genes present in all nucleated cells. Repertoire TCRs were annotated as SARS-CoV-2-specific by exact matching of V gene, CDR3 amino acid sequence and J gene to a known reactive TCR set. The reference SARS-CoV-2 TCR set was obtained from MIRA and was filtered for enrichment in COVID-19-positive ImmuneCODE repertoires, whereby public or cross-reactive TCRs were removed. Based on the MIRA antigens, annotated TCRs were further analysed at the level of specific ORF or position within ORF. Breadth was defined as annotated unique rearrangements over total unique productive rearrangements; depth was the summed frequency of those rearrangements. Two-sided Wilcoxon rank-sum tests were applied when comparing TCR breadth between groups. TCRdb holds this immuneACCESS table with in-frame rearrangements only. Some clones are missing; in checked studies, unresolved V genes explain under half, and the rest has no known cause. That table furnishes V, J and clone size, whereas the DNA furnished D and trimming. This sample has about 350,000 clones in its table, and about 85% of those were observed once. The ten largest clonotypes hold around 3% of the sample.

General findings and caveats noted by the study authors: The authors noted that total T cell responses may have been underestimated by the TCR breadth and depth analyses. Comparing responses between vaccine doses or regimens was not something the study was powered to do. After vaccination, spike-specific CD8+ and CD4+ T cell responses were reported to show substantial breadth. Vaccine and placebo recipients had comparable non-spike TCR breadth, which fits with the vaccine containing only spike. Higher spike-specific TCR breadth was observed in Ad26.COV2.S recipients than in placebo recipients (P = 0.0014).

This specimen's treatment or condition label, per the study, means: over 15 received Ad26.COV2.S at low or high dose, single or two shots; about 5 received placebo; per-sample allocation not given. For vaccine and placebo recipients, repertoires were sequenced using samples collected on day 63 after the first injection. In Cohort 1b, 25 or so adults aged 18-55 years were enrolled at a single site in Boston, USA, between 29 July and 7 August 2020. Ad26.COV2.S consisted of a replication-incompetent adenovirus type 26 vector by which a prefusion-stabilized SARS-CoV-2 spike protein from the original Wuhan strain was expressed. Worth noting for this clone: Its target antigen remains unknown. Base qualities were left out, and no much larger clone turns up one base away.

The TCR comes from a person aged 18-60 years who received the Ad26.COV2.S COVID-19 vaccine or a placebo. The source material was peripheral blood, sampled in a trial of Ad26.COV2.S vaccine versus placebo.

The DNA reads TGTGCCAGCAGCCAAGGGTTCACCGGGGAGCTGTTTTTT. This sequence encodes CASSQGFTGELFF. The rearrangement joined TRBV6-6 to TRBJ2-2; the D gene lacks a confident call. CDR1 and CDR2, looked up from the germline V gene (reference sequence), are MNHNY and SVGAGI. The germline ends are 9 bases apart after V is trimmed by 6 bases and J by 4 bases. Including cysteine and phenylalanine, the CDR3 has 13 amino acids. The read is trimmed to its CDR3 DNA, 39 bases read in frame from base 1.